These 10 T cell receptor beta chains share one sample of origin, sequenced in a study of lymphopenia after photon versus proton radiotherapy. Sequenced by immunoSEQ multiplex PCR; TCRdb stores in-frame clones only, minus some. The data contain roughly 20,000 clones, under 95% of them singletons. Here the sequenced sample was peripheral blood, taken from a patient treated with photon-based radiotherapy. These receptors were obtained from a man between 60 and 75 years old with pancreatic cancer.

The V call is TRBV6-6, the J call TRBJ1-4, with 11 bases matching TRBD1. V shed 10 bases and J 7 bases; nucleotides not matched to a gene: 5. This CDR3 has 13 residues. Germline-derived CDR1 and CDR2 are MNHNY and SVGAGI (reference sequence). The CDR3, as DNA: TGTGCCACAACCGGGACAGGGGGTGAAAAACTGTTTTTT. Protein product: CATTGTGGEKLFF.

This clone was counted only a few times. The chain is built from TRBV7-9 and TRBJ1-3; 7 nucleotides align to TRBD1. CDR3 length: 14 amino acids. With V trimmed by 5 bases and J by 4 bases, 5 bases remained unmatched. Germline CDR1 is SEHNR and CDR2 is FQNEAQ (reference sequence). CDR3 region: CASSTGTDGNTIYF. Here the CDR3 DNA reads TGTGCCAGCAGCACGGGGACAGACGGAAACACCATATATTTT.

V is TRBV4-1 and J is TRBJ1-4; TRBD1 might be the D (6 bases). This CDR3 contains 16 residues. The germline V gene encodes CDR1 MGHRA and CDR2 YSYEKL. Trimming took off 0 bases at V and 7 bases at J, with 15 bases between the two ends. The CDR3 loop is CASSQDLGGRGEKLFF. The CDR3 DNA sequence: TGCGCCAGCAGCCAAGATCTGGGGGGGCGCGGTGAAAAACTGTTTTTT.

The chain combines TRBV7-2 with TRBJ2-5; a possible D gene is TRBD1 (6 bases). Per germline, CDR1 SGHTA and CDR2 FQGNSA. V was clipped by 2 bases and J by 5 bases, with 12 bases between them. This CDR3 contains 14 residues. CDR3 bases: TGTGCCAGCAGCTTACAATCAGGGGCCGAGACCCAGTACTTC. Translation gives CASSLQSGAETQYF. The full variable domain, completed using reference TRBV7-2 and TRBJ2-5, is GAGVSQSPSNKVTEKGKDVELRCDPISGHTALYWYRQSLGQGLEFLIYFQGNSAPDKSGLPSDRFSAERTGGSVSTLTIQRTQQEDSAVYLCASSLQSGAETQYFGPGTRLLVL.

By frequency in the sample, this clone is large. The genes are TRBV30 and TRBJ1-2; D remains ambiguous. Trimming cost V 0 bases and J 5 bases, with 10 bases left between them. Germline CDR1 is GTSNPN and CDR2 is SVGIG (reference sequence). This CDR3 spans 13 amino acids. The CDR3 sequence: CAWSVVLAYGYTF. As DNA, the CDR3 is TGTGCCTGGAGTGTAGTGCTAGCTTATGGCTACACCTTC.

V and J are TRBV19 and TRBJ1-6, with D unclear. Trimming took off 5 bases at V and 8 bases at J, with 19 bases between the two ends. CDR3 length: 16 residues. The germline CDR1 and CDR2 sequences are LNHDA and SQIVND (reference sequence). Here the CDR3 DNA reads TGTGCCAGTAGTTCCCCCGGTTTGGGTGGGGATTCACCCCTCCACTTT. Its translation is CASSSPGLGGDSPLHF.

V gene TRBV5-1 combines with J gene TRBJ2-2; the D call may be TRBD1 or TRBD2 (6 bases each). With 7 bases removed from V and 4 bases from J, the gap between germline ends came to 14 bases. The length of the CDR3 is 14 residues. Germline lookup yields CDR1 SGHRS and CDR2 YFSETQ. The CDR3 nucleotides read TGCGCCAGCTCCCCCGGGGGCGGCACCGGGGAGCTGTTTTTT. This gives the protein CASSPGGGTGELFF.

This chain connects TRBV11-2 to TRBJ2-2; TRBD1 matches 10 bases. The germline CDR1 and CDR2 sequences are SGHAT and FQNNGV. This CDR3 is built from 16 residues. The V gene end was trimmed by 7 bases and the J gene end by 4 bases; junction bases not matched to a gene: 9. In DNA, the CDR3 is TGTGCCAGCACTGGGGGGCGGGACAGGGGCACCGGGGAGCTGTTTTTT. Amino acids: CASTGGRDRGTGELFF. Full variable domain (missing parts from reference TRBV11-2 and TRBJ2-2): EAGVAQSPRYKIIEKRQSVAFWCNPISGHATLYWYQQILGQGPKLLIQFQNNGVVDDSQLPKDRFSAERLKGVDSTLKIQPAKLEDSAVYLCASTGGRDRGTGELFFGEGSRLTVL.

V is TRBV15 and J is TRBJ2-3, with 7 bases that match TRBD1. In germline, CDR1 is LNHNV, CDR2 YYDKDF (reference sequence). J was trimmed by 2 bases and V by 4 bases; bases with no gene match: 3. The CDR3 totals 14 residues. The CDR3 nucleotides are TGTGCCACCAGCACGGGACAGATCACAGATACGCAGTATTTT. The encoded protein is CATSTGQITDTQYF.

The chain links TRBV7-3 to TRBJ2-1; TRBD2 is a possible D gene (7 bases). From germline, CDR1 is SGHTA and CDR2 FQGTGA. V lost 2 bases and J lost 0, with 8 bases in between. The CDR3 has 15 amino acids. Written as DNA, the CDR3 is TGTGCCAGCAGCTTAGGGGGGGCCTCCTACAATGAGCAGTTCTTC. This encodes CASSLGGASYNEQFF.